The clone carrying this TCR beta chain was seen only a few times. There were TCR beta CDR3 regions amplified from RNA transcripts. The HTBI primer set served for first-round RT-PCR of the TCR CDR3. TCRdb recomputed calls from the multiplex PCR reads with MiXCR, one row per CDR3 protein. The sample comprises about 840,000 distinct CDR3 sequences, roughly 37% of which are singletons, and over 8% rests with the top ten. Trimming removed 0 bases from V and 5 bases from J, with 14 bases in between. The CDR3 loop spans 15 amino acids. The germline gives CDR1 SGHDT, CDR2 YYEEEE. These data are taken from a study of T cells in Graves' hyperthyroidism and ophthalmopathy. Study details: Prior to any treatment, at the point of initial diagnosis, peripheral blood was collected.

The patients, who ranged from 18 to 65 in age, presented with newly diagnosed hyperthyroidism lasting under 2 months. The sequencing input was blood. The source is a young man with Graves' hyperthyroidism. The J gene is TRBJ2-5, the V gene TRBV5-6; a weak D match, TRBD1 (6 bases). CDR3: CASSLAGALGETQYF. Written as DNA, the CDR3 is TGTGCCAGCAGCTTGGCAGGGGCCTTAGGGGAGACCCAGTACTTC.